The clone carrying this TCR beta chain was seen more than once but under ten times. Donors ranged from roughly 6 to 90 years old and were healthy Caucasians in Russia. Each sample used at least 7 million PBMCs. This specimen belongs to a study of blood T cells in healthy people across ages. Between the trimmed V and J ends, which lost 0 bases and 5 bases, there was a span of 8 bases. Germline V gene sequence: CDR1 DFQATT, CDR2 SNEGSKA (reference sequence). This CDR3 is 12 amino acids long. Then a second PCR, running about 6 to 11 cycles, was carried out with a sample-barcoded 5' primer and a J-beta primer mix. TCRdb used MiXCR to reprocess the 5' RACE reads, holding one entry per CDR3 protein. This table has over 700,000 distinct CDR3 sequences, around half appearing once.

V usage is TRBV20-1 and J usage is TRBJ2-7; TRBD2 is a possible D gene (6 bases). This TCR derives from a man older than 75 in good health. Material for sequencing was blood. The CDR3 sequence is CSAREGGNEQYF. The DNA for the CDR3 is TGCAGTGCTAGAGAAGGAGGGAACGAGCAGTACTTC.